The subject of this entry is one T cell receptor (beta chain). Its cognate antigen is unknown. V was shortened by 0 bases and J by 1 base, with 11 bases between the two germline ends. CDR3 length equals 16 residues. The germline V gene encodes CDR1 LGHNA and CDR2 YSLEER. Only in-frame clones appear in the TCRdb table, and some are missing; sequencing was by immunoSEQ multiplex PCR. The data contain around 250,000 clones, 70% to 90% of them singletons. This sample is drawn from a study of Ad26.COV2.S vaccination and SARS-CoV-2 variants. Study-level points and caveats: Vaccinees and placebo recipients showed similar non-spike TCR breadth. Placebo recipients trailed vaccine recipients in spike-specific TCR breadth.

The treatment: around 19 received Ad26.COV2.S at low or high dose, single or two shots; about 5 received placebo; per-sample allocation not given. Specimen acquisition occurred on day 63 following the initial vaccine or placebo injection. This clonotype was sampled from a person aged 18-65 years who received the Ad26.COV2.S COVID-19 vaccine or a placebo. The chain joins TRBV4-3 to TRBJ2-3; unclear D gene. The sequences come from peripheral blood, collected in a trial of Ad26.COV2.S vaccine versus placebo. DNA for the CDR3: TGCGCCAGCAGCCAAGATTCGGGTAGAGGCACAGATACGCAGTATTTT. Translating it yields CASSQDSGRGTDTQYF.